Listed below are T cell receptor beta chains from one sample, sequenced in a study of blood T cell repertoires in COVID-19. Clones were sequenced by immunoSEQ multiplex PCR, and TCRdb holds only the in-frame ones, with some missing. The sample has hundreds of thousands of clones; roughly 88% are singletons. Material for sequencing was peripheral blood. The source is a woman in her thirties with active or convalescent COVID-19. Each CDR3 is given with its conserved first and last residue. The order of the fields is clone size, J gene, V gene, D gene, CDR3 protein, CDR3 DNA. A D gene is named only where the DNA matches it firmly. Not all rows give a size; the values are once, few, many and, for expanded clones, a class.

clone_size: -; j_call: TRBJ2-7; v_call: TRBV11-1; d_call: -; cdr3_aa: CASSLHSSEQYF; cdr3_nt: TGTGCCAGCAGCTTACATAGCAGCGAGCAGTACTTC
clone_size: -; j_call: TRBJ2-3; v_call: TRBV7-6; d_call: -; cdr3_aa: CASSRVSTDTQYF; cdr3_nt: TGTGCCAGCAGCCGGGTTAGCACAGATACGCAGTATTTT
clone_size: once; j_call: TRBJ1-1; v_call: TRBV3-1/TRBV3-2; d_call: TRBD1; cdr3_aa: CASSPTGRNTEAFF; cdr3_nt: TGTGCCAGCAGCCCGACAGGGAGGAACACTGAAGCTTTCTTT
clone_size: -; j_call: TRBJ2-1; v_call: TRBV25-1; d_call: -; cdr3_aa: CASSRRGYNEQFF; cdr3_nt: TGTGCCAGCAGTCGGAGGGGCTACAATGAGCAGTTCTTC
clone_size: -; j_call: TRBJ1-3; v_call: TRBV5-1; d_call: TRBD1; cdr3_aa: CASSWTSPGQGGNTIYF; cdr3_nt: TGCGCCAGCAGCTGGACATCCCCGGGACAGGGGGGAAACACCATATATTTT
clone_size: once; j_call: TRBJ1-6; v_call: TRBV5-1; d_call: TRBD1; cdr3_aa: CASSLVGQDNNSPLHF; cdr3_nt: TGCGCCAGCAGCTTGGTGGGACAGGATAATAATTCACCCCTCCACTTT
clone_size: -; j_call: TRBJ1-3; v_call: TRBV7-9; d_call: TRBD1; cdr3_aa: CASSKDRAGNTIYF; cdr3_nt: TGTGCCAGCAGCAAGGACAGGGCAGGAAACACCATATATTTT
clone_size: -; j_call: TRBJ1-2; v_call: TRBV6-5; d_call: -; cdr3_aa: CASSYRRIDYTF; cdr3_nt: TGTGCCAGCAGTTACAGGCGGATAGACTACACCTTC
clone_size: -; j_call: TRBJ1-5; v_call: TRBV7-8; d_call: TRBD1; cdr3_aa: CASSLATGGQPQHF; cdr3_nt: TGTGCCAGCAGCTTAGCGACAGGGGGTCAGCCCCAGCATTTT
clone_size: -; j_call: TRBJ1-4; v_call: TRBV5-6; d_call: -; cdr3_aa: CASSLPRMGANEKLFF; cdr3_nt: TGTGCCAGCAGCCTACCGCGGATGGGTGCTAATGAAAAACTGTTTTTT
clone_size: -; j_call: TRBJ2-3; v_call: TRBV10-3; d_call: -; cdr3_aa: CAISLGGGTDTQYF; cdr3_nt: TGTGCCATCAGCCTAGGAGGGGGCACAGATACGCAGTATTTT
clone_size: -; j_call: TRBJ1-1; v_call: TRBV5-1; d_call: TRBD1; cdr3_aa: CASSFQGGNTEAFF; cdr3_nt: TGCGCCAGCAGCTTTCAGGGGGGGAACACTGAAGCTTTCTTT
clone_size: -; j_call: TRBJ2-5; v_call: TRBV4-2; d_call: TRBD2; cdr3_aa: CASSRTTSGGETQYF; cdr3_nt: TGTGCCAGCAGCCGCACCACTAGCGGGGGGGAGACCCAGTACTTC
clone_size: -; j_call: TRBJ1-1; v_call: TRBV3-1/TRBV3-2; d_call: -; cdr3_aa: CASSSTGSLAGTEAFF; cdr3_nt: TGTGCCAGCAGTTCCACCGGGTCCCTCGCGGGTACTGAAGCTTTCTTT
clone_size: -; j_call: TRBJ2-3; v_call: TRBV18; d_call: -; cdr3_aa: CASSPQGPGDTQYF; cdr3_nt: TGTGCCAGCTCACCACAGGGGCCCGGAGATACGCAGTATTTT
clone_size: -; j_call: TRBJ2-1; v_call: TRBV29-1; d_call: -; cdr3_aa: CSVDGDFRERSYNEQFF; cdr3_nt: TGCAGCGTTGACGGCGATTTTCGGGAGCGATCCTACAATGAGCAGTTCTTC
clone_size: -; j_call: TRBJ2-7; v_call: TRBV29-1; d_call: -; cdr3_aa: CSVEVPLSLEQYF; cdr3_nt: TGCAGCGTTGAGGTTCCCCTAAGCCTTGAGCAGTACTTC
clone_size: -; j_call: TRBJ2-1; v_call: TRBV19; d_call: TRBD1; cdr3_aa: CASTDRANNEQFF; cdr3_nt: TGTGCCAGTACTGACAGGGCCAACAATGAGCAGTTCTTC
clone_size: -; j_call: TRBJ2-3; v_call: TRBV19; d_call: TRBD2; cdr3_aa: CASSVLAGGYTDTQYF; cdr3_nt: TGTGCCAGTAGTGTTCTAGCGGGAGGGTACACAGATACGCAGTATTTT
clone_size: -; j_call: TRBJ1-2; v_call: TRBV7-9; d_call: -; cdr3_aa: CASSPPTRNGYTF; cdr3_nt: TGTGCCAGCAGCCCTCCCACGCGAAATGGCTACACCTTC
clone_size: -; j_call: TRBJ1-6; v_call: TRBV2; d_call: TRBD1; cdr3_aa: CASSVRQGDSPLHF; cdr3_nt: TGTGCCAGCAGTGTTCGGCAGGGGGATTCACCCCTCCACTTT
clone_size: -; j_call: TRBJ2-2; v_call: TRBV6-5; d_call: -; cdr3_aa: CASSYRGNTGELFF; cdr3_nt: TGTGCCAGCAGTTACCGAGGGAACACCGGGGAGCTGTTTTTT
clone_size: -; j_call: TRBJ1-5; v_call: TRBV2; d_call: TRBD1; cdr3_aa: CASSRDRGNQPQHF; cdr3_nt: TGTGCCAGCTCAAGAGACAGGGGAAATCAGCCCCAGCATTTT
clone_size: -; j_call: TRBJ1-4; v_call: TRBV4-1; d_call: -; cdr3_aa: CASSQWSGAKLFF; cdr3_nt: TGCGCCAGCAGCCAATGGTCAGGGGCAAAACTGTTTTTT
clone_size: -; j_call: TRBJ1-1; v_call: TRBV4-1; d_call: -; cdr3_aa: CASSQTGTNTEAFF; cdr3_nt: TGCGCCAGCAGCCAAACCGGGACAAACACTGAAGCTTTCTTT
clone_size: -; j_call: TRBJ1-2; v_call: TRBV6-6; d_call: -; cdr3_aa: CASSYRGDVGYTF; cdr3_nt: TGTGCCAGCAGTTACCGGGGAGACGTTGGCTACACCTTC
clone_size: -; j_call: TRBJ2-7; v_call: TRBV27; d_call: TRBD1; cdr3_aa: CASSPAVGQGASSYEQYF; cdr3_nt: TGTGCCAGCAGTCCCGCGGTGGGACAGGGGGCATCATCCTACGAGCAGTACTTC
clone_size: -; j_call: TRBJ2-1; v_call: TRBV27; d_call: TRBD2; cdr3_aa: CASSLGVAGISYNEQFF; cdr3_nt: TGTGCCAGCAGTTTGGGGGTAGCGGGCATCTCCTACAATGAGCAGTTCTTC
clone_size: -; j_call: TRBJ2-7; v_call: TRBV5-1; d_call: -; cdr3_aa: CASSFGTYEQYF; cdr3_nt: TGCGCCAGCAGCTTCGGGACTTACGAGCAGTACTTC
clone_size: once; j_call: TRBJ1-1; v_call: TRBV2; d_call: TRBD1; cdr3_aa: CASRFRDSTLNTEAFF; cdr3_nt: TGTGCCAGCAGATTCCGGGACAGCACATTGAACACTGAAGCTTTCTTT
clone_size: -; j_call: TRBJ1-5; v_call: TRBV5-5; d_call: -; cdr3_aa: CASSLTGNIDQPQHF; cdr3_nt: TGTGCCAGCAGCTTAACCGGTAATATCGATCAGCCCCAGCATTTT
clone_size: -; j_call: TRBJ2-5; v_call: TRBV7-9; d_call: TRBD2; cdr3_aa: CASSLILASQETQYF; cdr3_nt: TGTGCCAGCAGCTTGATACTAGCGAGCCAAGAGACCCAGTACTTC
clone_size: -; j_call: TRBJ2-1; v_call: TRBV5-1; d_call: TRBD2; cdr3_aa: CASSGIPPSGRVTNEQFF; cdr3_nt: TGCGCCAGCAGCGGAATCCCTCCAAGCGGGAGAGTTACCAATGAGCAGTTCTTC
clone_size: -; j_call: TRBJ1-1; v_call: TRBV27; d_call: TRBD1; cdr3_aa: CASSLTGATEAFF; cdr3_nt: TGTGCCAGCAGTCTTACAGGGGCCACTGAAGCTTTCTTT
clone_size: -; j_call: TRBJ2-5; v_call: TRBV10-1; d_call: TRBD2; cdr3_aa: CATGTTMLRETQYF; cdr3_nt: TGCGCCACCGGGACTACGATGCTCCGGGAGACCCAGTACTTC
clone_size: -; j_call: TRBJ1-5; v_call: TRBV27; d_call: TRBD1; cdr3_aa: CASGQGDQPQHF; cdr3_nt: TGTGCCAGTGGTCAGGGGGATCAGCCCCAGCATTTT
clone_size: -; j_call: TRBJ1-4; v_call: TRBV18; d_call: -; cdr3_aa: CASSPRQGITTNEKLFF; cdr3_nt: TGTGCCAGCTCACCAAGGCAGGGGATTACAACTAATGAAAAACTGTTTTTT
clone_size: -; j_call: TRBJ2-1; v_call: TRBV10-3; d_call: -; cdr3_aa: CAIRGLYRPNEQFF; cdr3_nt: TGTGCCATCAGGGGCTTATACCGACCCAATGAGCAGTTCTTC
clone_size: few; j_call: TRBJ1-1; v_call: TRBV9; d_call: TRBD1; cdr3_aa: CASSVGPGGISDTEAFF; cdr3_nt: TGTGCCAGCAGCGTAGGTCCAGGGGGAATTTCGGACACTGAAGCTTTCTTT
clone_size: -; j_call: TRBJ1-2; v_call: TRBV5-6; d_call: -; cdr3_aa: CASSLGGEANYGYTF; cdr3_nt: TGTGCCAGCAGCTTGGGGGGCGAAGCTAACTATGGCTACACCTTC
clone_size: once; j_call: TRBJ2-1; v_call: TRBV15; d_call: TRBD2; cdr3_aa: CATSRAGFLAGGGEQFF; cdr3_nt: TGTGCCACCAGCAGAGCGGGGTTTCTAGCGGGAGGTGGTGAGCAGTTCTTC
clone_size: -; j_call: TRBJ2-7; v_call: TRBV29-1; d_call: -; cdr3_aa: CSGGQGLYEQYF; cdr3_nt: TGCAGCGGGGGGCAGGGGTTGTACGAGCAGTACTTC
clone_size: -; j_call: TRBJ2-7; v_call: TRBV3-1/TRBV3-2; d_call: -; cdr3_aa: CASSQEIAVREAYEQYF; cdr3_nt: TGTGCCAGCAGCCAAGAAATCGCGGTCAGGGAAGCCTACGAGCAGTACTTC
clone_size: -; j_call: TRBJ1-5; v_call: TRBV4-2; d_call: TRBD1; cdr3_aa: CASSQDYRTGYQPQHF; cdr3_nt: TGTGCCAGCAGCCAAGATTACAGGACAGGTTACCAGCCCCAGCATTTT
clone_size: -; j_call: TRBJ2-7; v_call: TRBV9; d_call: TRBD2; cdr3_aa: CASSVGLAGGDEQYF; cdr3_nt: TGTGCCAGCAGCGTAGGGTTAGCGGGGGGCGACGAGCAGTACTTC
clone_size: -; j_call: TRBJ2-1; v_call: TRBV20-1; d_call: -; cdr3_aa: CSASREEQFF; cdr3_nt: TGCAGTGCTAGTCGAGAGGAGCAGTTCTTC
clone_size: -; j_call: TRBJ1-2; v_call: TRBV5-6; d_call: -; cdr3_aa: CASSLAQEVYGYTF; cdr3_nt: TGTGCCAGCAGCTTGGCACAAGAGGTTTATGGCTACACCTTC
clone_size: -; j_call: TRBJ2-5; v_call: TRBV3-1/TRBV3-2; d_call: -; cdr3_aa: CASSRSQGMRETQYF; cdr3_nt: TGTGCCAGCAGCCGGAGTCAGGGTATGAGAGAGACCCAGTACTTC
clone_size: -; j_call: TRBJ2-7; v_call: TRBV15; d_call: TRBD1; cdr3_aa: CATSSRTGEIYEQYF; cdr3_nt: TGTGCCACCAGCAGTAGGACAGGGGAAATCTACGAGCAGTACTTC
clone_size: -; j_call: TRBJ2-5; v_call: TRBV6-1; d_call: TRBD1; cdr3_aa: CASSESDRVETQYF; cdr3_nt: TGTGCCAGCAGTGAATCGGACAGGGTTGAGACCCAGTACTTC